Following are 20 T cell receptor beta chains from one sample sequenced in a study of sequential checkpoint blockade in melanoma. Produced via immunoSEQ multiplex PCR; TCRdb's table is partial and in-frame only. In the table there are 8,100 or so clones, under 30% of which are singletons. Specified treatment: randomized to nivolumab then ipilimumab (arm A) or the reverse (arm B). The specimen was tumor tissue (inferred from file names), collected from a patient given nivolumab and ipilimumab in sequence. The receptors stem from a human donor with melanoma.

The chain joins TRBV11-3 to TRBJ2-3; 13 nucleotides agree with TRBD2. CDR1 is SGHNT, CDR2 YENEEA, per germline. This CDR3 has 20 residues. The J segment lost 4 bases and the V segment lost 3 bases, leaving 16 bases of the junction unmatched. This chain's CDR3 is CASSLVLAGGPGRVADTQYF. CDR3 coding DNA: TGTGCCAGCAGCTTGGTACTAGCGGGAGGGCCAGGCAGAGTCGCAGATACGCAGTATTTT.

This chain links TRBV11-3 with TRBJ1-2; tentative D call: TRBD1 (6 bases). This CDR3 spans 14 amino acids. V was trimmed by 6 bases and J by 0 bases, leaving 11 bases between them. CDR1 and CDR2 (germline): SGHNT, YENEEA. The CDR3 here is CASSRTATNYGYTF. In DNA form, the CDR3 reads TGTGCCAGCAGTCGGACAGCAACTAACTATGGCTACACCTTC. The complete variable domain, with remaining parts taken from reference TRBV11-3 and TRBJ1-2, reads EAGVVQSPRYKIIEKKQPVAFWCNPISGHNTLYWYLQNLGQGPELLIRYENEEAVDDSQLPKDRFSAERLKGVDSTLKIQPAELGDSAVYLCASSRTATNYGYTFGSGTRLTVV.

This clone turned up a few times. The chain recombines TRBV30 with TRBJ2-3; 9 positions match TRBD2. This CDR3 region has 14 residues. CDR1 GTSNPN and CDR2 SVGIG come from the germline V gene (reference sequence). J was trimmed by 3 bases and V by 2 bases; bases with no gene match: 3. CDR3 DNA: TGTGCCTGGAGTAAGGGACTAGCAACAGATACGCAGTATTTT. Protein: CAWSKGLATDTQYF.

The chain recombines TRBV6-1 with TRBJ1-2, with D uncertain. The CDR3 extends over 12 amino acids. From germline, CDR1 is MNHNS and CDR2 SASEGT. Trimming shortened V by 1 base and J by 8 bases, and 8 bases separated the two germline ends. This chain's CDR3 is CASSEGGSGYTF. The CDR3 DNA sequence: TGTGCCAGCAGTGAAGGAGGAAGCGGCTACACCTTC.

This chain uses TRBV5-1 with TRBJ1-1; TRBD1 agrees at 9 bases. CDR1 is SGHRS, CDR2 YFSETQ, per germline. This CDR3 has 15 residues. Unmatched junction bases numbered 12, after V lost 4 bases and J lost 8 bases. This CDR3 reads CASSRDGTGTHEAFF. The CDR3 coding sequence is TGCGCCAGCAGCCGAGACGGGACAGGGACCCACGAAGCTTTCTTT.

This clone appeared once. The CDR3 nucleotides read TGTGCCAGTAGTACCCAGGGGCAGCCGGGGACGAGGAGTCGCTACACCTTC. Translation: CASSTQGQPGTRSRYTF. The chain links TRBV19 to TRBJ1-2; D might be TRBD1 (6 bases). The CDR3 spans 17 residues. Germline V gene sequence: CDR1 LNHDA, CDR2 SQIVND (reference sequence). The V and J ends lost 4 bases and 9 bases respectively, with 27 bases between them.

This clone was picked up many times. This rearrangement joins TRBV11-3 to TRBJ2-7, with D possibly TRBD2 on 6 matching bases. The V gene lost 2 bases and the J gene lost 3 bases, with 11 bases spanning the gap. CDR1 and CDR2 from the germline V gene are SGHNT and YENEEA. The CDR3 runs 14 residues. CDR3 sequence reads: CASSLSPGDYEQYF. CDR3 in DNA: TGTGCCAGCAGCTTAAGTCCGGGGGACTACGAGCAGTACTTC.

This rearrangement joins TRBV6-8 to TRBJ1-3, with 8 nucleotides matching TRBD1. Germline assignment: CDR1 MNHGY and CDR2 SAAAGT. This CDR3 region has 16 residues. J was trimmed by 7 bases and V by 6 bases; bases with no gene match: 14. The chain's CDR3 is CASSLTGQGQGNTIYF. As DNA, the CDR3 is TGTGCCAGCAGCCTCACCGGACAGGGCCAAGGGAACACCATATATTTT.

This clone was observed at least ten times. V gene TRBV11-3 combines with J gene TRBJ2-7; 8 nucleotides match TRBD2. In germline, CDR1 is SGHNT, CDR2 YENEEA. The CDR3 has 16 amino acids. Germline trimming cut 5 bases from V and 2 bases from J; bases unmatched to any gene: 11. CDR3 DNA sequence: TGTGCCAGCAGCGTCGGGGGGGGGACGGGTGCCTACGAGCAGTACTTC. This gives the protein CASSVGGGTGAYEQYF.

The rearrangement uses TRBV6-8 and TRBJ2-5; TRBD2 matches 12 bases. Trimming at V came to 6 bases and at J to 2 bases, leaving 19 bases not matched to a gene. The CDR3 is made up of 20 amino acids. Germline CDR1 and CDR2: MNHGY and SAAAGT. The CDR3 DNA reads TGTGCCAGCAGCCAGACGTTCGCTAGCGGGGGGGCCAGCCTACAAGAGACCCAGTACTTC. This gives the protein CASSQTFASGGASLQETQYF.

The rearrangement links TRBV6-8 to TRBJ2-7, with D possibly being TRBD1 or TRBD2 (5 bases each). Trimming cost V 1 base and J 7 bases, with 17 bases left between them. Germline CDR1 reads MNHGY; CDR2 reads SAAAGT. The CDR3 runs 15 residues. CDR3 sequence (DNA): TGTGCCAGCAGTTACTTGGGGACCGCGGCAGAAGAGCAGTACTTC. It translates to CASSYLGTAAEEQYF.

By frequency in the sample, this clone is medium-sized. The chain joins TRBV6-8 to TRBJ1-6; D not resolved. The V gene lost 0 bases and the J gene lost 8 bases, with 8 bases spanning the gap. The CDR3 spans 14 residues. Germline CDR1 is MNHGY and CDR2 is SAAAGT. As DNA, the CDR3 is TGTGCCAGCAGTTACTCCGGGCAGGATTCACCCCTCCACTTT. The encoded protein is CASSYSGQDSPLHF.

By frequency in the sample, this clone is medium-sized (0.01 to 0.1%). The chain carries TRBV6-8 and TRBJ1-2; D is uncertain. The CDR3 extends over 13 amino acids. Trimming left V 2 bases short and J 1 base short, with 5 bases between. The V gene's germline CDR1 is MNHGY and CDR2 SAAAGT. The CDR3 bases are TGTGCCAGCAGTTACATCGGTAACTATGGCTACACCTTC. This gives the protein CASSYIGNYGYTF.

The rearrangement uses TRBV5-1 and TRBJ1-1; D gene unclear. Deletions cut 4 bases from V and 3 bases from J, with 13 bases between. Germline V CDR1 and CDR2: SGHRS, YFSETQ. CDR3 length equals 14 residues. CDR3 bases: TGCGCCAGCAGCGCCTCAGGTGTCGACACTGAAGCTTTCTTT. This codes for CASSASGVDTEAFF.

The rearrangement joins TRBV6-8 to TRBJ1-5, with a tentative D call TRBD1 (5 bases). Per the germline V gene, CDR1 is MNHGY and CDR2 is SAAAGT. The CDR3 is made up of 14 amino acids. V was shortened by 5 bases and J by 3 bases, with 11 bases between the two germline ends. CDR3 sequence: CASSDRHINQPQHF. The CDR3, as DNA: TGTGCCAGCAGTGACAGACACATCAATCAGCCCCAGCATTTT.

The DNA of the CDR3 is TGTGCCACCAGCAGCGGAGCGGGGGGGCCTGGGGAGACCCAGTACTTC. Translation gives CATSSGAGGPGETQYF. The rearrangement links TRBV15 to TRBJ2-5, with 10 bases identical to TRBD2. Germline assignment: CDR1 LNHNV and CDR2 YYDKDF (reference sequence). V lost 3 bases and J lost 5; bases outside the gene matches: 9. CDR3 size: 16 residues.

The V call is TRBV5-1, the J call TRBJ2-3, with TRBD1 as a possible D gene (6 bases). V lost 4 bases, J lost 0 bases, and 15 bases lay in between. Germline V gives CDR1 SGHRS, CDR2 YFSETQ. The CDR3 contains 16 residues. This CDR3 is CASSPDRPTSTDTQYF. DNA for the CDR3: TGCGCCAGCAGCCCTGACAGGCCGACTAGCACAGATACGCAGTATTTT.

The CDR3 here is CAWSVWDGSYGYTF. The CDR3 DNA reads TGTGCCTGGAGTGTCTGGGACGGGAGCTATGGCTACACCTTC. The rearrangement joins TRBV30 to TRBJ1-2; possible D gene TRBD1, 5 bases. From germline, CDR1 is GTSNPN and CDR2 SVGIG (reference sequence). The V end was cut by 0 bases, the J end by 4 bases, with 12 bases between. CDR3 size: 14 residues.

The gene calls are TRBV6-8 and TRBJ2-7, with 9 bases matching TRBD1. Germline V lookup: CDR1 MNHGY, CDR2 SAAAGT. The CDR3 runs 19 residues. V lost 5 bases, J lost 3 bases, and 20 bases stayed unmatched. CDR3 in amino acids: CASSRAGTGSIGGGYEQYF. The CDR3 bases are TGTGCCAGCAGTAGGGCCGGGACAGGGTCGATTGGTGGGGGCTACGAGCAGTACTTC.

In its sample, this clone was seen once. The chain links TRBV14 to TRBJ1-1, with D unclear. Trimming pared 3 bases from V and 4 bases from J, leaving 6 bases between. This CDR3 region has 12 residues. Germline V CDR1 and CDR2: SGHDN, FVKESK. CDR3 region: CASSQGSTEAFF. CDR3 coding DNA: TGTGCCAGCAGCCAGGGGAGCACTGAAGCTTTCTTT.